This T cell receptor beta chain was retrieved from a study of blood T cell repertoires in COVID-19. About the research overall: COVID-19 samples from acute and convalescent phases originated in the United States, Italy and Spain. T cells, B-cell-depleted T cells, or PBMCs provided the cDNA or gDNA that served as material.

Germline V lookup: CDR1 MGHRA, CDR2 YSYEKL. V was clipped by 3 bases and J by 7 bases, with 6 bases between them. This CDR3 region has 11 residues. Per the study methods: Reference gene primers were amplified, and this amplification served to estimate nucleated cell counts. TCRdb's table, derived via immunoSEQ multiplex PCR, lists solely in-frame clones and lacks some. The DNA gave D and trimming, while V, J and clone size come from that table. The table shows fewer than 250,000 clones, with approximately 85% occurring only once. The clonotype originates from a woman aged 70-85 years with acute or convalescent COVID-19. The chain links TRBV4-1 to TRBJ1-1, with D unclear. Sample: peripheral blood. CDR3 sequence (DNA): TGCGCCAGCAGCCACTACAGTGAAGCTTTCTTT. As protein: CASSHYSEAFF.